These 29 T cell receptor beta chains were all obtained from the same sample, sequenced in a study of cytomegalovirus exposure and HLA in healthy donors. Here immunoSEQ multiplex PCR was the method, and the copy in TCRdb shows in-frame clones only, minus some. The sample has fewer than 200,000 clones, 85% seen once; the top ten hold approximately 15%. The sample comprised PBMCs. The receptor source for this set is a man younger than 30 in good health and CMV-seropositive.

This chain joins TRBV28 and TRBJ2-5, with D unresolved. The CDR3 runs to 14 residues. Trimming shortened V by 6 bases and J by 3 bases, and 14 bases separated the two germline ends. From germline, CDR1 is MDHEN and CDR2 SYDVKM. The CDR3 is CASSQKHQEETQYF. CDR3 in DNA: TGTGCCAGCAGCCAGAAACACCAGGAAGAGACCCAGTACTTC. The variable domain in full, with the rest retrieved from reference TRBV28 and TRBJ2-5, is DVKVTQSSRYLVKRTGEKVFLECVQDMDHENMFWYRQDPGLGLRLIYFSYDVKMKEKGDIPEGYSVSREKKERFSLILESASTNQTSMYLCASSQKHQEETQYFGPGTRLLVL.

This clone was found a few times. The rearrangement links TRBV7-9 to TRBJ2-7, with a possible D match to TRBD2 (6 bases). Germline V CDR1 and CDR2: SEHNR, FQNEAQ (reference sequence). This CDR3 is 14 amino acids long. The ends were cut back, 3 bases at V and 2 bases at J, with 11 bases in the middle. The CDR3 loop reads CASSFGGPPYEQYF. CDR3 bases: TGTGCCAGCAGCTTCGGAGGGCCGCCCTACGAGCAGTACTTC.

V is TRBV25-1 and J is TRBJ1-2; D unclear. Looked up from germline, CDR1 is MGHDK and CDR2 is SYGVNS. The ends were cut back, 2 bases at V and 8 bases at J, with 9 bases in the middle. The CDR3 spans 12 residues. The CDR3 loop reads CASSEQELGYTF. In nucleotides, the CDR3 is TGTGCCAGCAGTGAACAGGAACTGGGCTACACCTTC.

The rearrangement uses TRBV11-2 and TRBJ2-7; 11 nucleotides match TRBD2. Germline V gives CDR1 SGHAT, CDR2 FQNNGV. The CDR3 spans 15 residues. Losses at the gene ends were 3 bases for V and 2 bases for J; bases not matched to a gene: 3. CDR3 nucleotides: TGTGCCAGCAGCTTGGGACTAGCGGACGCCTACGAGCAGTACTTC. It is translated as CASSLGLADAYEQYF. Looking up the rest from reference TRBV11-2 and TRBJ2-7 gives the full variable domain: EAGVAQSPRYKIIEKRQSVAFWCNPISGHATLYWYQQILGQGPKLLIQFQNNGVVDDSQLPKDRFSAERLKGVDSTLKIQPAKLEDSAVYLCASSLGLADAYEQYFGPGTRLTVT.

The V and J genes are TRBV7-8 and TRBJ2-7; D unresolved. The germline V gene has CDR1 SGHVS and CDR2 FQNEAQ. The CDR3 is 15 residues long. V was shortened by 2 bases and J by 0 bases, with 11 bases between the two germline ends. As DNA, the CDR3 is TGTGCCAGCAGCTTACTCGAGCAAAGCTCCTACGAGCAGTACTTC. It translates to CASSLLEQSSYEQYF.

In its sample, this clone was seen once. The chain carries TRBV18 and TRBJ2-1; the match to TRBD2 covers 9 bases. The germline gives CDR1 KGHSH, CDR2 LQKENI. The V and J ends lost 1 base and 5 bases, in that order; junction bases with no gene match: 3. This CDR3 region has 15 residues. The chain's CDR3 is CASSPRGGADNEQFF. The DNA of the CDR3 is TGTGCCAGCTCACCACGCGGGGGGGCTGACAATGAGCAGTTCTTC.

The rearrangement uses TRBV2 and TRBJ2-2; TRBD2 is a possible D gene (6 bases). The germline V and J ends were trimmed by 7 bases and 6 bases, with 18 bases remaining between them. CDR3 size: 15 residues. Germline assignment: CDR1 SNHLY and CDR2 FYNNEI. CDR3 loop: CASNLRRGYAGELFF. The CDR3 nucleotides read TGTGCCAGCAATCTTCGACGGGGGTACGCCGGGGAGCTGTTTTTT.

The gene calls are TRBV7-9 and TRBJ1-4, with D maybe TRBD1 (6 bases). This CDR3 contains 16 residues. Deletions cut 3 bases from V and 7 bases from J, with 18 bases between. Looked up from germline, CDR1 is SEHNR and CDR2 is FQNEAQ (reference sequence). In DNA form, the CDR3 reads TGTGCCAGCAGCTTCCTAGGGACATTCCAGCCTGAAAAACTGTTTTTT. Its protein product is CASSFLGTFQPEKLFF.

The chain has TRBV29-1 and TRBJ2-3, with 8 bases identical to TRBD1. Germline CDR1 reads SQVTM; CDR2 reads ANQGSEA. The CDR3 extends over 14 amino acids. V lost 4 bases to trimming and J lost 4 bases; unmatched junction nucleotides: 7. CDR3 amino acids: CSVGRQGASDTQYF. DNA of the CDR3: TGCAGCGTTGGAAGGCAGGGGGCTTCAGATACGCAGTATTTT.

The rearrangement links TRBV28 to TRBJ1-3; a weak D match, TRBD1 (6 bases). This CDR3 is built from 14 residues. V lost 9 bases and J 2 bases, leaving 14 bases between the germline ends. Germline V gene lookup returns CDR1 MDHEN and CDR2 SYDVKM. CDR3 loop: CASSGEVAGNTIYF. The DNA for the CDR3 is TGTGCCAGTTCAGGGGAAGTGGCTGGAAACACCATATATTTT.

The V call is TRBV29-1, the J call TRBJ2-1; D possibly corresponds to TRBD1 (6 bases). Trimming removed 4 bases from V and 4 bases from J, with 17 bases in between. Germline loops: CDR1 SQVTM, CDR2 ANQGSEA. The CDR3 has 15 amino acids. CDR3: CSVGPTGQNYNEQFF. The CDR3 DNA sequence: TGCAGCGTTGGACCGACAGGCCAAAATTACAATGAGCAGTTCTTC.

The chain carries TRBV2 and TRBJ1-5; D is perhaps TRBD1 (6 bases). Trimming stripped 2 bases from V and 6 bases from J, with 11 bases between. Germline lookup yields CDR1 SNHLY and CDR2 FYNNEI. This CDR3 contains 14 residues. The CDR3 reads CASSERVQGQPQHF. The CDR3 DNA follows: TGTGCCAGCAGTGAAAGGGTACAGGGTCAGCCCCAGCATTTT.

This clone was picked up one time. This chain joins TRBV9 and TRBJ2-7, with 10 positions matching TRBD1. The CDR3 extends over 18 amino acids. Germline V gene sequence: CDR1 SGDLS, CDR2 YYNGEE. V lost 4 bases, J lost 2 bases, and 15 bases stayed unmatched. In DNA, the CDR3 is TGTGCCAGCAGCCTTCGACCCCCGGGACAGGGGTTCACCTACGAGCAGTACTTC. Translating gives CASSLRPPGQGFTYEQYF.

V usage is TRBV5-1 and J usage is TRBJ2-7, with D maybe TRBD1 (6 bases). Germline loops: CDR1 SGHRS, CDR2 YFSETQ. V was cut by 0 bases and J by 3 bases, with 10 bases left in between. CDR3 size: 14 residues. In DNA form, the CDR3 reads TGCGCCAGCAGCTTGGACCCGACAGGCTACGAGCAGTACTTC. Protein product: CASSLDPTGYEQYF.

The chain has TRBV6-1 and TRBJ1-2, with a weak D call TRBD1 (5 bases). Trimming shortened V by 7 bases and J by 7 bases, and 13 bases separated the two germline ends. The CDR3 extends over 12 amino acids. Germline V gives CDR1 MNHNS, CDR2 SASEGT. CDR3 sequence: CASNLLGPGYTF. CDR3 bases: TGTGCCAGCAACCTCTTGGGGCCTGGCTACACCTTC.

The rearrangement joins TRBV28 to TRBJ2-7; D is possibly TRBD1 (6 bases). Trimming left V 5 bases short and J 3 bases short, with 11 bases between. The CDR3 extends over 13 amino acids. The germline CDR1 and CDR2 sequences are MDHEN and SYDVKM. The CDR3 DNA reads TGTGCCAGCAGTCCATCGACAGGCTACGAGCAGTACTTC. Encoded protein: CASSPSTGYEQYF.

This chain links TRBV27 with TRBJ1-2, with 10 bases aligning to TRBD1. V gave up 6 bases and J gave up 8 bases; unmatched junction bases: 9. The CDR3 covers 14 residues. CDR1 is MNHEY, CDR2 SMNVEV, per germline (reference sequence). The CDR3 DNA sequence: TGTGCCAGCAGAATATCGGGACAGGGGATAGGCTACACCTTC. It is translated as CASRISGQGIGYTF.

The chain combines TRBV28 with TRBJ2-5, with TRBD2 matching over 8 bases. Germline V CDR1 and CDR2: MDHEN, SYDVKM. The CDR3 covers 14 residues. V lost 6 bases and J lost 3; bases outside the gene matches: 6. This CDR3 reads CASRPTSAEETQYF. The CDR3, as DNA: TGTGCCAGCAGACCGACTAGCGCTGAAGAGACCCAGTACTTC.

This chain links TRBV30 with TRBJ1-4, with TRBD1 as a possible D gene (5 bases). V was pared by 2 bases and J by 5 bases, with 9 bases between. CDR3 length: 13 amino acids. Germline V lookup: CDR1 GTSNPN, CDR2 SVGIG (reference sequence). The CDR3 loop reads CAWSPKGNEKLFF. CDR3 DNA sequence: TGTGCCTGGAGTCCTAAGGGGAATGAAAAACTGTTTTTT.

The CDR3, as DNA: TGCGCCAGCAGCCCGGGACTAGGGATCTACAATGAGCAGTTCTTC. This encodes CASSPGLGIYNEQFF. V usage is TRBV5-1 and J usage is TRBJ2-1; 8 bases agree with TRBD2. Germline loops: CDR1 SGHRS, CDR2 YFSETQ. With 4 bases clipped from V and 3 bases from J, the junction kept 6 bases outside the gene matches. The CDR3 contains 15 residues.

The chain uses TRBV30 and TRBJ2-1; possible D gene TRBD2, 6 bases. The CDR3 runs 15 residues. The ends were cut back, 3 bases at V and 6 bases at J, with 18 bases in the middle. Germline loops: CDR1 GTSNPN, CDR2 SVGIG (reference sequence). The CDR3 reads CAWSPGVLPFNEQFF. The DNA for the CDR3 is TGTGCCTGGAGCCCGGGGGTGCTCCCCTTCAATGAGCAGTTCTTC.

The gene calls are TRBV6-5 and TRBJ1-2, with D perhaps TRBD1 (5 bases). This CDR3 is 12 amino acids long. V dropped 2 bases and J dropped 8 bases, with 9 bases sitting between them. Germline CDR1 and CDR2: MNHEY and SVGAGI. This CDR3 is CASSYGGKGYTF. The CDR3 region has the DNA TGTGCCAGCAGTTACGGGGGGAAAGGCTACACCTTC.

This rearrangement joins TRBV7-9 to TRBJ2-3, with D possibly TRBD2 on 6 matching bases. The CDR3 covers 16 residues. CDR1 and CDR2 from the germline V gene are SEHNR and FQNEAQ (reference sequence). V was cut by 5 bases and J by 1 base, with 16 bases left in between. CDR3 region: CASSDRRGSGTDTQYF. For the CDR3, the DNA is TGTGCCAGCAGCGATCGGAGGGGTAGCGGCACAGATACGCAGTATTTT.

This sequence joins TRBV11-2 and TRBJ1-5; D unclear. The ends were cut back, 1 base at V and 5 bases at J, with 15 bases in the middle. Germline V lookup: CDR1 SGHAT, CDR2 FQNNGV. The CDR3 contains 16 residues. CDR3 DNA sequence: TGTGCCAGCAGCTTAGGAGGCCAGAGGTGGGATCAGCCCCAGCATTTT. Translation gives CASSLGGQRWDQPQHF.

The J gene is TRBJ2-2, the V gene TRBV2; D is unresolved. The CDR3 runs 13 residues. The V and J ends lost 5 bases and 4 bases respectively, with 8 bases between them. CDR1 and CDR2 (germline): SNHLY, FYNNEI. The CDR3 sequence: CASSPGATGELFF. CDR3 nucleotide sequence: TGTGCCAGCAGTCCTGGAGCCACCGGGGAGCTGTTTTTT.

The V gene is TRBV30, the J gene TRBJ2-7; possible D gene TRBD2, 5 bases. Germline CDR1 GTSNPN, CDR2 SVGIG (reference sequence). V gave up 1 base and J gave up 0 bases, with 10 bases separating them. The CDR3 sequence is 14 residues long. DNA of the CDR3: TGTGCCTGGAGTGACGGGGTTCTCTCCTACGAGCAGTACTTC. Translating gives CAWSDGVLSYEQYF.

This chain joins TRBV13 and TRBJ2-5, with D perhaps matching TRBD2 (5 bases). Germline V gene lookup returns CDR1 PRHDT and CDR2 FYEKMQ (reference sequence). Trimming left V 1 base short and J 3 bases short, with 12 bases between. The CDR3 runs to 15 residues. CDR3 residues: CASSLVGSGKETQYF. CDR3 nucleotides: TGTGCCAGCAGCTTAGTAGGGAGTGGGAAAGAGACCCAGTACTTC.

The chain uses TRBV27 and TRBJ2-7; possibly TRBD2 for D (7 bases). V was clipped by 3 bases and J by 0 bases, with 15 bases between them. The length of the CDR3 is 16 residues. Germline CDR1 MNHEY, CDR2 SMNVEV (reference sequence). The CDR3 bases are TGTGCCAGCAGTTTTATAACCGGGGGGCCCTCCTACGAGCAGTACTTC. Amino acids: CASSFITGGPSYEQYF.

This chain connects TRBV1 to TRBJ2-1; TRBD2, as called in the table, went unchecked against the DNA. TRBV1 is a listed pseudogene. This CDR3 spans 16 amino acids. CDR3 sequence reads: CTSSQPSGRAGDEQFF. The CDR3 DNA is TGCACCAGCAGCCAGCCTAGCGGGAGGGCGGGAGATGAGCAGTTCTTC.